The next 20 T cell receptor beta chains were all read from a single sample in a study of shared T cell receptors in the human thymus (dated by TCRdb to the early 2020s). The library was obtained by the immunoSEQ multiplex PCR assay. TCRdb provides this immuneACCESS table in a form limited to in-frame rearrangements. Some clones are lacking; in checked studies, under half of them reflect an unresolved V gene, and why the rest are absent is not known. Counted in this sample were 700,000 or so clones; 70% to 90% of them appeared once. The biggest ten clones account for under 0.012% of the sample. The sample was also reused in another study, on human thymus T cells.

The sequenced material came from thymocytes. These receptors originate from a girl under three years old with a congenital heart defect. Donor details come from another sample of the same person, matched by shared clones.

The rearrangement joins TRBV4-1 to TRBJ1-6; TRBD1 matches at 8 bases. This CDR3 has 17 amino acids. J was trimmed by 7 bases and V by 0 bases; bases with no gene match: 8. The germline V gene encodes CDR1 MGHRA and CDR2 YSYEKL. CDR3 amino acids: CASSQDRTGRVNSPLHF. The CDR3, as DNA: TGCGCCAGCAGCCAAGACCGGACAGGGCGAGTGAATTCACCCCTCCACTTT.

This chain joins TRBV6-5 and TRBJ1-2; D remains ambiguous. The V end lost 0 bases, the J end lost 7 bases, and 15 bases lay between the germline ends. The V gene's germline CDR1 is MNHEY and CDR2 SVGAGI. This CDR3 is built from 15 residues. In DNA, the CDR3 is TGTGCCAGCAGTTACTCGAATACCGGGTTGGGTGGCTACACCTTC. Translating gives CASSYSNTGLGGYTF.

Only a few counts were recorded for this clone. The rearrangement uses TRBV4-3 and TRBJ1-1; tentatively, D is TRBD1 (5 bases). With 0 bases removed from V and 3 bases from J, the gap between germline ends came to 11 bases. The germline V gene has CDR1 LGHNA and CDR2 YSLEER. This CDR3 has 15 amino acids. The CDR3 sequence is CASSQEAREDTEAFF. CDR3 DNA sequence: TGCGCCAGCAGCCAAGAGGCCAGGGAGGACACTGAAGCTTTCTTT.

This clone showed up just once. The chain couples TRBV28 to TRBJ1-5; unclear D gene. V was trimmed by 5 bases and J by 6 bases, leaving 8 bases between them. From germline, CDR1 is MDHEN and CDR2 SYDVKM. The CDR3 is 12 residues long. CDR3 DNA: TGTGCCAGCAGTCTCCCGTTTCAGCCCCAGCATTTT. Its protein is CASSLPFQPQHF.

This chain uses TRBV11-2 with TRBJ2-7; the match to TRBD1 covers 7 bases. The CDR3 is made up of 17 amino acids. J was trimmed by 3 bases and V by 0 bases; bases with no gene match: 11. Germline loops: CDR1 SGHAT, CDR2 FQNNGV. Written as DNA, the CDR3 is TGTGCCAGCAGCTTAGATCGTTTCAGGGGGTCCGTCTACGAGCAGTACTTC. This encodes CASSLDRFRGSVYEQYF.

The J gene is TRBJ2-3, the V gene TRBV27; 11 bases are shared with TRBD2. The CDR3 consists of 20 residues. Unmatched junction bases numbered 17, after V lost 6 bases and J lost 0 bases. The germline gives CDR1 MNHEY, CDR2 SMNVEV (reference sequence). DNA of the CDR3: TGTGCCAGCAGCTTTAGCGGGGGGGATTTATGGACTACTAGCACAGATACGCAGTATTTT. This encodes CASSFSGGDLWTTSTDTQYF.

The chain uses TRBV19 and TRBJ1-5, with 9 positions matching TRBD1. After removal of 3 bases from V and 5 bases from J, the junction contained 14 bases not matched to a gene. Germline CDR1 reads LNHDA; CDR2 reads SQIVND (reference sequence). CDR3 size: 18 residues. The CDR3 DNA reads TGTGCCAGTAGTATTTCGGGTGAGACAGGGGGTAGGTATCAGCCCCAGCATTTT. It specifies CASSISGETGGRYQPQHF.

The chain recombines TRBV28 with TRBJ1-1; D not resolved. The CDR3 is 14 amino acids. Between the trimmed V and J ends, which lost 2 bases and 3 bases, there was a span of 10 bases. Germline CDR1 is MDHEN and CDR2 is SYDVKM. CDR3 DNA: TGTGCCAGCAGTTTAGGGCAACTCTACACTGAAGCTTTCTTT. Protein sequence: CASSLGQLYTEAFF.

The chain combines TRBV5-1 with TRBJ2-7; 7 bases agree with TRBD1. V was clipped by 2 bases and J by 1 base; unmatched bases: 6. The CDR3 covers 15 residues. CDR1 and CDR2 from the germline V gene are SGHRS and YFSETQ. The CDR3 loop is CASSFRQGPSYEQYF. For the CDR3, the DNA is TGCGCCAGCAGCTTCCGACAGGGCCCGTCCTACGAGCAGTACTTC. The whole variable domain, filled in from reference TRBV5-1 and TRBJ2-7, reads KAGVTQTPRYLIKTRGQQVTLSCSPISGHRSVSWYQQTPGQGLQFLFEYFSETQRNKGNFPGRFSGRQFSNSRSEMNVSTLELGDSALYLCASSFRQGPSYEQYFGPGTRLTVT.

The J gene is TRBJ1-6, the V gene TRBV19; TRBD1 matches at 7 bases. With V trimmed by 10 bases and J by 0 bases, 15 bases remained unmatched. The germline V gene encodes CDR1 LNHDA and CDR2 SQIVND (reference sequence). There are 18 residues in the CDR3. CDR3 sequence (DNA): TGTGCCACAGGGGGACTTTACCCCCGGAGCTCCTATAATTCACCCCTCCACTTT. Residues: CATGGLYPRSSYNSPLHF.

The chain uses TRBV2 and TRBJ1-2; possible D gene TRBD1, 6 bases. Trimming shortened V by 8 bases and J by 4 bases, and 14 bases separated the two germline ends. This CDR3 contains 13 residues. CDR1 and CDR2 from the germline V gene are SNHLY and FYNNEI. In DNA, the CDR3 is TGTGCCAGCCACAGGGCTGACAGCTATGGCTACACCTTC. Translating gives CASHRADSYGYTF.

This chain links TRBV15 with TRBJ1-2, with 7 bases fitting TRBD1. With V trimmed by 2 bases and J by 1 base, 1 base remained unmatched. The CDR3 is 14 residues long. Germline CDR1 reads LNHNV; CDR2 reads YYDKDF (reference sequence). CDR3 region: CATSRWDSNYGYTF. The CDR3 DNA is TGTGCCACCAGCAGATGGGACAGTAACTATGGCTACACCTTC.

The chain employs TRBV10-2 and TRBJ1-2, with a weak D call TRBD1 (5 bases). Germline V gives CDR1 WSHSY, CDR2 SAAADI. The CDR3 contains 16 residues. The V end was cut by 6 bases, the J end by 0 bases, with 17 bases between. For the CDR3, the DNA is TGCGCCAGCAGGGACAAACCCCTCAAAGCTAACTATGGCTACACCTTC. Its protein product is CASRDKPLKANYGYTF.

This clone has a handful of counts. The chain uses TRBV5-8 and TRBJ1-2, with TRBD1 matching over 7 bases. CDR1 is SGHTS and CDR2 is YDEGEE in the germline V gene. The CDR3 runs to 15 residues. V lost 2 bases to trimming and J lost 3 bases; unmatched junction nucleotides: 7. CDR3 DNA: TGTGCCAGCAGCTTTTCGGTAGGGACAGACTATGGCTACACCTTC. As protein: CASSFSVGTDYGYTF.

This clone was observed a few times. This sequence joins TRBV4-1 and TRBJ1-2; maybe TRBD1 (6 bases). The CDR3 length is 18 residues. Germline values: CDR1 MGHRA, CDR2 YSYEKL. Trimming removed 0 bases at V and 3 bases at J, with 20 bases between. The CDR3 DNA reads TGCGCCAGCAGCCAAGACTCCTTAGGGGGATACAAGGACTATGGCTACACCTTC. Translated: CASSQDSLGGYKDYGYTF.

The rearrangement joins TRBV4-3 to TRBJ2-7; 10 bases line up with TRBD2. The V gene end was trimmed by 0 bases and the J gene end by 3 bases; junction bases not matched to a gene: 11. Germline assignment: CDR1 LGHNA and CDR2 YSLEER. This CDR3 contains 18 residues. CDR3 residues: CASSQDWGPSGGLYEQYF. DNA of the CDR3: TGCGCCAGCAGCCAAGATTGGGGGCCTAGCGGGGGCCTCTACGAGCAGTACTTC.

CDR3 bases: TGCGCCAGCAGCCATAAGGGATACCGGGAAGCGACCTACGAGCAGTACTTC. This gives the protein CASSHKGYREATYEQYF. The J gene is TRBJ2-7, the V gene TRBV5-1; a possible D gene is TRBD2 (5 bases). The germline gives CDR1 SGHRS, CDR2 YFSETQ. Trimming stripped 4 bases from V and 2 bases from J, with 22 bases between. CDR3 length equals 17 residues.

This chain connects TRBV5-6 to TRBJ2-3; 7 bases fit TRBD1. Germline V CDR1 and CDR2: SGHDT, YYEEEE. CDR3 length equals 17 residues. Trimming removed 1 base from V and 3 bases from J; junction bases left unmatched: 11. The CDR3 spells CASSLLGGPNGTDTQYF. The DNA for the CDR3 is TGTGCCAGCAGCTTGTTAGGGGGCCCCAATGGGACAGATACGCAGTATTTT. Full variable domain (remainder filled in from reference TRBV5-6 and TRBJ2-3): DAGVTQSPTHLIKTRGQQVTLRCSPKSGHDTVSWYQQALGQGPQFIFQYYEEEERQRGNFPDRFSGHQFPNYSSELNVNALLLGDSALYLCASSLLGGPNGTDTQYFGPGTRLTVL.

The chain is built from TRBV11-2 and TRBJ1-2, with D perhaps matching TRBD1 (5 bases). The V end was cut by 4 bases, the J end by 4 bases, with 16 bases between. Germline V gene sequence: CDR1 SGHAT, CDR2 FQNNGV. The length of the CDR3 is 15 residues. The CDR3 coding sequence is TGTGCCAGCAGCTCTCACCGCGGGGGAGCCTATGGCTACACCTTC. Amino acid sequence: CASSSHRGGAYGYTF. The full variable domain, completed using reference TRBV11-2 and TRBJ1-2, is EAGVAQSPRYKIIEKRQSVAFWCNPISGHATLYWYQQILGQGPKLLIQFQNNGVVDDSQLPKDRFSAERLKGVDSTLKIQPAKLEDSAVYLCASSSHRGGAYGYTFGSGTRLTVV.

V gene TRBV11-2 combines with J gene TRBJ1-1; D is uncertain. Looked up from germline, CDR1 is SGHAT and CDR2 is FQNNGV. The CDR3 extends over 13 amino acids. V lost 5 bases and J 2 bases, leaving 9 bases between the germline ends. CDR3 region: CASSPGSNTEAFF. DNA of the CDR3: TGTGCCAGCAGCCCTGGGAGTAACACTGAAGCTTTCTTT.